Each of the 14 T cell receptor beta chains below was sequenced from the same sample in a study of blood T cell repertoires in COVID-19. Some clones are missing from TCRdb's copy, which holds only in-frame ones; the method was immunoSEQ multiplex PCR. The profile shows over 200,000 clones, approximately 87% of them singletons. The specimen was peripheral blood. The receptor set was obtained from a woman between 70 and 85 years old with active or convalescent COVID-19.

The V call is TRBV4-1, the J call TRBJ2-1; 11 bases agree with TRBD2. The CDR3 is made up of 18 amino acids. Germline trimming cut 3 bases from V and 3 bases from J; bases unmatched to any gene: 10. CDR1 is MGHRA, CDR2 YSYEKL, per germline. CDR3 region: CASSQPPTGTSGYNEQFF. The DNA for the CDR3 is TGCGCCAGCAGCCAGCCTCCTACCGGGACTAGCGGCTACAATGAGCAGTTCTTC.

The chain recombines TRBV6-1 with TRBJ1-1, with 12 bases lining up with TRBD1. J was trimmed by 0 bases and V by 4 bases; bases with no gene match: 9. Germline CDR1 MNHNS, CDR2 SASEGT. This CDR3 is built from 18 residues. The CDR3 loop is CASSVPPGQGAMNTEAFF. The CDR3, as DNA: TGTGCCAGCAGTGTACCGCCGGGACAGGGGGCGATGAACACTGAAGCTTTCTTT.

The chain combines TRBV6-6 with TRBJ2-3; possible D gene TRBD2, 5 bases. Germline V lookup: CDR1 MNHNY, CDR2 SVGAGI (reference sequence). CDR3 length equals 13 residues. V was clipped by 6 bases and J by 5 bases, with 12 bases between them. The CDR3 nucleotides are TGTGCCAGCAGCATCTTAGAGGGAGATACGCAGTATTTT. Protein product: CASSILEGDTQYF.

The CDR3 nucleotides are TGTGCCAGCAGCTTTAGCGGAGGATCTGGAAACACCATATATTTT. Protein sequence: CASSFSGGSGNTIYF. The chain carries TRBV9 and TRBJ1-3; D call uncertain. CDR3 length: 15 residues. Germline V gene data show CDR1 as SGDLS and CDR2 as YYNGEE. Between the trimmed V and J ends, which lost 4 bases and 1 base, there was a span of 12 bases.

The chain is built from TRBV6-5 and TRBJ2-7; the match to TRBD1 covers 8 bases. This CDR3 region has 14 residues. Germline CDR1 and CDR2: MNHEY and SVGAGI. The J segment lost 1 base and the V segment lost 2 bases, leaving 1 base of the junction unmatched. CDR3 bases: TGTGCCAGCAGTTACACAGGGGGATCCTACGAGCAGTACTTC. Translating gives CASSYTGGSYEQYF.

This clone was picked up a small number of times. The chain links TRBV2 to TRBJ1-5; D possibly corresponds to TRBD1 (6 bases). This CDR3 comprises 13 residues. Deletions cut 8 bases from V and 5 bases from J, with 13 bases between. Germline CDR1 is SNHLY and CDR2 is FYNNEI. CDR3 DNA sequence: TGTGCCAGCCTCAGGGACAACTATCAGCCCCAGCATTTT. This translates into CASLRDNYQPQHF.

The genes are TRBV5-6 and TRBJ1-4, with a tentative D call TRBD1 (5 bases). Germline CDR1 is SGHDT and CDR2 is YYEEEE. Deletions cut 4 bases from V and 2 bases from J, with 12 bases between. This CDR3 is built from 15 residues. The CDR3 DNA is TGTGCCAGCAGCCGGGGGATCGGGACTAATGAAAAACTGTTTTTT. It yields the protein CASSRGIGTNEKLFF.

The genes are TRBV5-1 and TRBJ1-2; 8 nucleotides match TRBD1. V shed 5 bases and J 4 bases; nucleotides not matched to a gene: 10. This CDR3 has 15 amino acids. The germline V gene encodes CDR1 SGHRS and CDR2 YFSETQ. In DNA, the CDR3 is TGCGCCAGCAGTAGCCCGGGACAGGATCTCTATGGCTACACCTTC. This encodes CASSSPGQDLYGYTF.

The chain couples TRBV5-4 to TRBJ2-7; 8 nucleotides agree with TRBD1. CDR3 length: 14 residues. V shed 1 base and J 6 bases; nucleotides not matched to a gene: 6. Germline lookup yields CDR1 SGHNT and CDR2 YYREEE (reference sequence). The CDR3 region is CASSLYGTGGEQYF. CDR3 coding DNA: TGTGCCAGCAGCTTGTACGGGACAGGTGGCGAGCAGTACTTC.

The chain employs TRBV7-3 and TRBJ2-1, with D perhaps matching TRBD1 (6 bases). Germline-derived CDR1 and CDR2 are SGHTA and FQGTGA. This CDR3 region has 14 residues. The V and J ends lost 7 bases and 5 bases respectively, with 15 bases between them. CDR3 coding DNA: TGTGCCAGCACTGTCGGCAGGGGAAACAATGAGCAGTTCTTC. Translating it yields CASTVGRGNNEQFF.

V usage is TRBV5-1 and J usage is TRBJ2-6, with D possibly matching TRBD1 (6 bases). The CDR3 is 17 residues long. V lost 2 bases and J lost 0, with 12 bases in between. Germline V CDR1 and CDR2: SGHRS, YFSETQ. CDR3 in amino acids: CASSLSLQGSGANVLTF. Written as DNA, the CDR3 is TGCGCCAGCAGCTTAAGCTTACAGGGCTCTGGGGCCAACGTCCTGACTTTC.

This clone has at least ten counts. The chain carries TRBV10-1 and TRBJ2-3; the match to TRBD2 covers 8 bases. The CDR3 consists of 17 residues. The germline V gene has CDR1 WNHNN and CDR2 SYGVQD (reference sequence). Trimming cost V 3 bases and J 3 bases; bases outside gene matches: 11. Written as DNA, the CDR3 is TGCGCCAGCAGTGATGGCGGGGGGTGTAGCAGGACAGATACGCAGTATTTT. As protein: CASSDGGGCSRTDTQYF.

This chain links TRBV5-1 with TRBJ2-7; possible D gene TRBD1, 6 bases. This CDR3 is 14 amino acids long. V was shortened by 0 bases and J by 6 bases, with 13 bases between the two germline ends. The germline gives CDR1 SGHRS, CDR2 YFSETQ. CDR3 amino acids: CASSLVQGKGEQYF. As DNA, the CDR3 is TGCGCCAGCAGCTTGGTACAGGGCAAGGGCGAGCAGTACTTC. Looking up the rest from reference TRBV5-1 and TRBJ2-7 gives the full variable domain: KAGVTQTPRYLIKTRGQQVTLSCSPISGHRSVSWYQQTPGQGLQFLFEYFSETQRNKGNFPGRFSGRQFSNSRSEMNVSTLELGDSALYLCASSLVQGKGEQYFGPGTRLTVT.

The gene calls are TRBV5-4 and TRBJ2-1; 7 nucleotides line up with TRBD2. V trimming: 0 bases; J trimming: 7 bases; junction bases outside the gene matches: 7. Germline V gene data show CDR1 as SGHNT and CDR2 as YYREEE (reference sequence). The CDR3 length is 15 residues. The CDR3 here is CASSLGGSGENEQFF. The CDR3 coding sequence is TGTGCCAGCAGCTTGGGCGGGAGCGGGGAAAATGAGCAGTTCTTC.